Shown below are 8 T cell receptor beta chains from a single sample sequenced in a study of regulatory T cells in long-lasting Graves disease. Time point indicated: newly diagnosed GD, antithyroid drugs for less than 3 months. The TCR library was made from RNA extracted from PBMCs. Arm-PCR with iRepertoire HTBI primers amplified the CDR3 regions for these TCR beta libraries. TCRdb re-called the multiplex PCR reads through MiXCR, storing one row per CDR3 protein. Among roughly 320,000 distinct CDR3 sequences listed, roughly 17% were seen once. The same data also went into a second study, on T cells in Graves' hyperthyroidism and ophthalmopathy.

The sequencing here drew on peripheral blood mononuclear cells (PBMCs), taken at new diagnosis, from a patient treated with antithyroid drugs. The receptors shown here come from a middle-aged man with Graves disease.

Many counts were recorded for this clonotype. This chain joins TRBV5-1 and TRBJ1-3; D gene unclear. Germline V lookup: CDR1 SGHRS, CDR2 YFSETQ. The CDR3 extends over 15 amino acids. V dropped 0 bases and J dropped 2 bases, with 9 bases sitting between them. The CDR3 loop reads CASSLAVGPGNTIYF. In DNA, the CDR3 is TGCGCCAGCAGCTTGGCCGTGGGCCCTGGAAACACCATATATTTT.

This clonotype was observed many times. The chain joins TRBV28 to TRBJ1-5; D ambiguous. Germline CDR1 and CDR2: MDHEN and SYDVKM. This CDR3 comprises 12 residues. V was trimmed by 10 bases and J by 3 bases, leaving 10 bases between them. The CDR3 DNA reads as TGTGCCACCCGGCCCCCCAATCAGCCCCAGCATTTT. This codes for CATRPPNQPQHF.

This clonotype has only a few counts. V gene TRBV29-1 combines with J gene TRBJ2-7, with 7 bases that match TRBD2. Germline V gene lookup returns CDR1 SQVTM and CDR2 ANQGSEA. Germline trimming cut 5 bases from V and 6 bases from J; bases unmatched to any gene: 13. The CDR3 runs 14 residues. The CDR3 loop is CSVKTGTTSGEQYF. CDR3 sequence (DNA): TGCAGCGTTAAAACCGGGACTACCTCTGGCGAGCAGTACTTC.

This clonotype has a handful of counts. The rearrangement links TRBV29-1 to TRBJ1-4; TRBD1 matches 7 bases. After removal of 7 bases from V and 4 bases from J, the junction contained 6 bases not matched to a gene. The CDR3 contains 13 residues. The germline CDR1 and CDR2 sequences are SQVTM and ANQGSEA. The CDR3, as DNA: TGCAGCGCTTCGGGACAGATTAATGAAAAACTGTTTTTT. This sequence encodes CSASGQINEKLFF. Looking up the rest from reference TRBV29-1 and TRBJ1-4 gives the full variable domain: SAVISQKPSRDICQRGTSLTIQCQVDSQVTMMFWYRQQPGQSLTLIATANQGSEATYESGFVIDKFPISRPNLTFSTLTVSNMSPEDSSIYLCSASGQINEKLFFGSGTQLSVL.

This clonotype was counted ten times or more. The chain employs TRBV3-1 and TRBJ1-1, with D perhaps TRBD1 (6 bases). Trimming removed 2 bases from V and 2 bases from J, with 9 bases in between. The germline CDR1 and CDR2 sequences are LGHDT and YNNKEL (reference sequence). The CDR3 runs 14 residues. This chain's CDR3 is CASSQNRENTEAFF. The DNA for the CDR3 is TGTGCCAGCAGCCAAAACAGGGAAAACACTGAAGCTTTCTTT.

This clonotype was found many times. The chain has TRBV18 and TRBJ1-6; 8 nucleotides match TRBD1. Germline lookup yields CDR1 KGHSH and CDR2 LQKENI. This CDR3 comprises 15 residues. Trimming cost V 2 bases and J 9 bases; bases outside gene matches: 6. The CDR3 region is CASSPGPGQASPLHF. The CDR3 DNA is TGTGCCAGCTCACCAGGGCCGGGACAGGCTTCACCCCTCCACTTT.

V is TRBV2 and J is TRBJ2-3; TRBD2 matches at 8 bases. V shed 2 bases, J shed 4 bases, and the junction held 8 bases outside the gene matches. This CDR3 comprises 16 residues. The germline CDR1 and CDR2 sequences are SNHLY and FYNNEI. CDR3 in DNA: TGTGCCAGCAGTGAATGGGGTAGCGGGGACTCAGATACGCAGTATTTT. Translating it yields CASSEWGSGDSDTQYF.

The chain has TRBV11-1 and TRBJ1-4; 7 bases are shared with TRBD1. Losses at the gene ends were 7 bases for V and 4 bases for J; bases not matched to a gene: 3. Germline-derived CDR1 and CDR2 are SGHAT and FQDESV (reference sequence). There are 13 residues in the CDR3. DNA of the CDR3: TGTGCCAGCATGGGGGACAGTAATGAAAAACTGTTTTTT. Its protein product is CASMGDSNEKLFF.